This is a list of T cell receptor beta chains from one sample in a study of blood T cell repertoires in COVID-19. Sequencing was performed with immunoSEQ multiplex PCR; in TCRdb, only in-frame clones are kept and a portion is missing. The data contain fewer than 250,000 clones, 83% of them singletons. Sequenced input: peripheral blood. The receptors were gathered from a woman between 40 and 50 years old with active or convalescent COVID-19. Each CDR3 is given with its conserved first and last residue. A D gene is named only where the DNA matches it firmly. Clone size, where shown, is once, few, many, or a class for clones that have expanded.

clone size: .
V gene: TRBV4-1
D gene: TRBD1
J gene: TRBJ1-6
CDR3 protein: CASSRWTGDNSPLHF
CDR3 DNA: TGCGCCAGCAGCCGCTGGACAGGGGATAATTCACCCCTCCACTTT

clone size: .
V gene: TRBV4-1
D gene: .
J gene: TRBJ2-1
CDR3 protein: CASSQEWTGVYSNEQFF
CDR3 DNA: TGCGCCAGCAGCCAAGAATGGACGGGAGTTTATTCCAATGAGCAGTTCTTC

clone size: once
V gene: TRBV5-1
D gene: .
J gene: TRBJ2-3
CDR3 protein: CASSSRGGTDTQYF
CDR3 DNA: TGCGCCAGCAGCTCCAGGGGGGGCACAGATACGCAGTATTTT

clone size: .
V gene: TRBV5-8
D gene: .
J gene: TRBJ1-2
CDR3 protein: CASSPEVGGNYGYTF
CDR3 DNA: TGTGCCAGCAGCCCAGAGGTTGGGGGGAACTATGGCTACACCTTC

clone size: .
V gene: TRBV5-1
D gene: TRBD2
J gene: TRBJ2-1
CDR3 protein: CASSPDLAGANNEQFF
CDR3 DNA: TGCGCCAGCAGCCCCGATCTAGCGGGGGCGAACAATGAGCAGTTCTTC

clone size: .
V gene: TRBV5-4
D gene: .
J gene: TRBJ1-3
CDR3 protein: CASRPGVGNTIYF
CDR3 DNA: TGTGCCAGCAGACCGGGAGTTGGAAACACCATATATTTT

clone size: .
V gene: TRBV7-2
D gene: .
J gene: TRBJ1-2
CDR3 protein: CASSLVSGVDYGYTF
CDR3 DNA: TGTGCCAGCAGCTTAGTATCAGGGGTAGACTATGGCTACACCTTC

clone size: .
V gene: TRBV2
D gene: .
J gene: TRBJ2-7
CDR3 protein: CASQQGYEQYF
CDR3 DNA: TGTGCCAGCCAACAGGGCTACGAGCAGTACTTC

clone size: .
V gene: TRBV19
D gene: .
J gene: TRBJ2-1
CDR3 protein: CASSRDYNEQFF
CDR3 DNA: TGTGCCAGTAGTCGAGACTACAATGAGCAGTTCTTC

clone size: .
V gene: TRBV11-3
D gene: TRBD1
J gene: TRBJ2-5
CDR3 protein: CASSSGQRETQYF
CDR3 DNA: TGTGCCAGCAGCTCGGGACAGCGTGAGACCCAGTACTTC

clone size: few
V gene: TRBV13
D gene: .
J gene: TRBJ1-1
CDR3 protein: CASARLDGWTEAFF
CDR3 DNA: TGTGCCAGCGCACGCCTCGACGGGTGGACTGAAGCTTTCTTT

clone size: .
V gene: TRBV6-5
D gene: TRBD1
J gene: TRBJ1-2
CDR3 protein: CASLQGLGYGYTF
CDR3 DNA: TGTGCCAGTCTACAGGGGTTAGGCTATGGCTACACCTTC

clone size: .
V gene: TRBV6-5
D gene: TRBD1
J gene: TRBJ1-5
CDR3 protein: CASSSDRGYQPQHF
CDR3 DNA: TGTGCCAGCAGTTCGGACAGGGGATATCAGCCCCAGCATTTT

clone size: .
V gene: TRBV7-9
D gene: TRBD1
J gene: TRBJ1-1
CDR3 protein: CASSPIQGANTEAFF
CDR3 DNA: TGTGCCAGCAGCCCAATACAGGGGGCGAACACTGAAGCTTTCTTT

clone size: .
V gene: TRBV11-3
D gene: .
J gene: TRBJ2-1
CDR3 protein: CASSLGWQGGGNEQFF
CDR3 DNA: TGTGCCAGCAGCTTAGGATGGCAGGGAGGTGGCAATGAGCAGTTCTTC

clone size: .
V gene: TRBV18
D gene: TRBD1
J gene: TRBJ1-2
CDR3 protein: CASSPGTEVYGYTF
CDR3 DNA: TGTGCCAGCTCACCAGGGACAGAGGTCTATGGCTACACCTTC

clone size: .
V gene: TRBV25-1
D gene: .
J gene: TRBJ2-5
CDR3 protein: CASTGNQTQYF
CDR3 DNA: TGTGCCAGCACCGGGAATCAGACCCAGTACTTC

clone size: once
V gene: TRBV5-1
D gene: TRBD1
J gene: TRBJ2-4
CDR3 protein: CASSPDRGRGLDNIQYF
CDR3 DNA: TGCGCCAGCAGCCCCGACAGGGGGCGAGGGTTAGACAACATTCAGTACTTC

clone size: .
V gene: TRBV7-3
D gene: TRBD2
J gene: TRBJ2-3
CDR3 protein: CASRSSGGATDTQYF
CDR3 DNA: TGTGCCAGCAGGTCTAGCGGGGGGGCCACAGATACGCAGTATTTT

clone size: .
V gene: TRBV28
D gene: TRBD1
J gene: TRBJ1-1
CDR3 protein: CASNLQGPNTEAFF
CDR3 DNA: TGTGCCAGCAACCTACAGGGGCCGAACACTGAAGCTTTCTTT

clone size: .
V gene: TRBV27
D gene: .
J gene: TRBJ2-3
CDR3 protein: CASSYRETDTQYF
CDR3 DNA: TGTGCCAGCAGTTATCGCGAAACAGATACGCAGTATTTT

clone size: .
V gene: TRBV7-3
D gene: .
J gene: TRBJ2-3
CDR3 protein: CASSRRFEGEFLTDTQYF
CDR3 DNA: TGTGCCAGCAGCCGGAGGTTTGAGGGAGAGTTTCTAACAGATACGCAGTATTTT

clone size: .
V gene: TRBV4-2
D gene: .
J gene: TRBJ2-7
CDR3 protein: CASSEYYRPPYEQYF
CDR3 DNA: TGTGCCAGCAGCGAATACTACAGGCCCCCCTACGAGCAGTACTTC

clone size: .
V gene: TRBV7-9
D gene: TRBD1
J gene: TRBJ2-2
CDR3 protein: CAGYSTGGSTGELFF
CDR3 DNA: TGTGCCGGATACTCGACAGGGGGAAGCACCGGGGAGCTGTTTTTT

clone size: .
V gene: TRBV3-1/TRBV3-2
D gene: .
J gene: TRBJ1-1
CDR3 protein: CASSQDGRADRAFF
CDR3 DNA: TGTGCCAGCAGCCAAGATGGGCGAGCGGATCGAGCTTTCTTT

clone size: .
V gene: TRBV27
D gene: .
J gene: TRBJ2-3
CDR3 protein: CASSSLGGGRRTQYF
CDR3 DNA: TGTGCCAGCAGCTCTCTCGGCGGGGGCCGGCGTACGCAGTATTTT

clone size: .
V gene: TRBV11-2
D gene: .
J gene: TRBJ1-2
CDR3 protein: CASSLGGALGYTF
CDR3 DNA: TGTGCCAGCAGCCTCGGCGGGGCATTGGGCTACACCTTC

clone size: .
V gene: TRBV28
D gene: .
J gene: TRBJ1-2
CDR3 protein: CASSPLGPGDYGYTF
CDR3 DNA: TGTGCCAGCAGTCCTCTGGGGCCGGGGGACTATGGCTACACCTTC

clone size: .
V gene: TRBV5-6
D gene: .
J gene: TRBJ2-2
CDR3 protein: CASSLGGRSSNTGKLFF
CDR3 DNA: TGTGCCAGCAGCTTGGGCGGACGGTCATCGAACACCGGGAAGCTGTTTTTT

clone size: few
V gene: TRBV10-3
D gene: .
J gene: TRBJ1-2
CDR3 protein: CAIKVLGAPFYGYTF
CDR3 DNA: TGTGCCATCAAAGTCCTGGGGGCGCCGTTCTATGGCTACACCTTC

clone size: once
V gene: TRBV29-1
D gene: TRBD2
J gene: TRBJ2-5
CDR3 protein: CSLSGQRGGGETQYF
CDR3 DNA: TGCAGCCTATCCGGGCAGCGGGGGGGCGGGGAGACCCAGTACTTC

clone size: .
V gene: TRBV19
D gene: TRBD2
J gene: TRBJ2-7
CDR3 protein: CASSTQLAGVYEQYF
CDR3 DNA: TGTGCCAGTAGTACCCAACTAGCGGGAGTCTACGAGCAGTACTTC

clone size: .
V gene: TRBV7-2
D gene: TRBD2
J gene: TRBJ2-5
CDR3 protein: CASSTTSGVQETQYF
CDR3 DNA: TGTGCCAGCAGCACGACGAGCGGGGTTCAAGAGACCCAGTACTTC

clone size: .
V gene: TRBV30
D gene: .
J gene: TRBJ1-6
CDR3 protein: CAWSVSQGQSYSPLHF
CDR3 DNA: TGTGCCTGGAGTGTAAGCCAGGGGCAGAGCTATTCACCCCTCCACTTT

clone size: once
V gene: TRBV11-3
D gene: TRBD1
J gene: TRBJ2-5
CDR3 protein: CASSSQGVKTQYF
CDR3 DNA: TGTGCCAGCAGCTCGCAGGGGGTGAAGACCCAGTACTTC

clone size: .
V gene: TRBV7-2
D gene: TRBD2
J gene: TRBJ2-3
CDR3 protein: CASSRNGPSGGGTDTQYF
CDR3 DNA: TGTGCCAGCAGCCGTAACGGCCCTAGCGGGGGAGGCACAGATACGCAGTATTTT

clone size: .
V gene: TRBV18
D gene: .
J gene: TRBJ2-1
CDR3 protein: CASSPEAAVSYNEQFF
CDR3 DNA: TGTGCCAGCTCACCTGAGGCGGCGGTCTCCTACAATGAGCAGTTCTTC

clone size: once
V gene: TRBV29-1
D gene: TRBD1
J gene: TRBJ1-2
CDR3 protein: CSVDEGQKTNYGYTF
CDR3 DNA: TGCAGCGTTGACGAGGGACAGAAGACCAACTATGGCTACACCTTC

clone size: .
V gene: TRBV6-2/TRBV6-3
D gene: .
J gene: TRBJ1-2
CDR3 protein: CASSYPSGGFYGYTF
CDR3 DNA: TGTGCCAGCAGTTACCCGTCCGGAGGGTTCTATGGCTACACCTTC

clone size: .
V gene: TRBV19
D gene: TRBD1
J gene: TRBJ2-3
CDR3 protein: CASSYANPGTGIAQYF
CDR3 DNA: TGTGCCAGTAGTTACGCGAACCCCGGGACAGGAATTGCGCAGTATTTT

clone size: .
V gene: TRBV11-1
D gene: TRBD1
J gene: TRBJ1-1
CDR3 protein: CASSPRPTGGTREAFF
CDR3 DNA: TGTGCCAGCAGCCCGCGTCCGACAGGGGGCACTCGGGAAGCTTTCTTT

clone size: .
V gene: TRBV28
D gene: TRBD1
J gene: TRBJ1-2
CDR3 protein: CASDLGQGLYGYTF
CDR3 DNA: TGTGCCAGCGACTTGGGACAGGGACTCTATGGCTACACCTTC

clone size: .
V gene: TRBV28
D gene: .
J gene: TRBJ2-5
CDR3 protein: CASSINRNLWTQYF
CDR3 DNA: TGTGCCAGCAGTATAAACAGGAACCTCTGGACCCAGTACTTC